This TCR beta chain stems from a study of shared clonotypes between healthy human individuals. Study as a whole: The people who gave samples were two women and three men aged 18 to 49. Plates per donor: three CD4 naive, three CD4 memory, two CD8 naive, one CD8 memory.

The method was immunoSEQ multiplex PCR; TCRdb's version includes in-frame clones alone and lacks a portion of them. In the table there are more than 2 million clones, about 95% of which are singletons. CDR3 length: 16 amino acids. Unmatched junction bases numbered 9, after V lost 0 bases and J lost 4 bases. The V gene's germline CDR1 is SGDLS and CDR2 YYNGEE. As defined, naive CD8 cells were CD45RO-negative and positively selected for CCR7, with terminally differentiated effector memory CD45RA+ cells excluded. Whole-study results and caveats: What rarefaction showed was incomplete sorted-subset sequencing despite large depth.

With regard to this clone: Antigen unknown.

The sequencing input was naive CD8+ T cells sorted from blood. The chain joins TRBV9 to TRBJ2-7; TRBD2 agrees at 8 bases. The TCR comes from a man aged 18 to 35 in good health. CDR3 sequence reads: CASSVGGQREMYEQYF. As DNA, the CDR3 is TGTGCCAGCAGCGTAGGTGGCCAGCGGGAGATGTACGAGCAGTACTTC. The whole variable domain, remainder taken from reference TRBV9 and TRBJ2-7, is DSGVTQTPKHLITATGQRVTLRCSPRSGDLSVYWYQQSLDQGLQFLIQYYNGEERAKGNILERFSAQQFPDLHSELNLSSLELGDSALYFCASSVGGQREMYEQYFGPGTRLTVT.